This T cell receptor beta chain was recorded in a study of blood T cell repertoires in COVID-19 (TCRdb year 2020). For the study in its entirety: Samples from collaborators originated in the United States, Italy and Spain and spanned both the acute and convalescent phases of COVID-19. Where available, HLA class I and class II types were taken from metadata supplied by the sample provider and were not determined by assay-based typing. A freely available public database, intended as a resource for researchers studying the immune response to SARS-CoV-2, is where the repertoires were released. Deeply sampled blood TCRbeta repertoires from subjects exposed to, actively infected with, or recovered from COVID-19 were included in the dataset. The material from the prospective study consisted of cDNA or gDNA derived from T cells, B-cell-depleted T cells, or PBMCs. The samples were drawn from two sources: the first 160 participants of the ongoing ImmuneRACE study, and 1,200 or so subjects contributed by 6 global collaborators. The sample metadata nearly always contained a de-identified subject ID, COVID-19 status, age in years and sex. Overall study results and their limits: The quantity of clinical and demographic metadata differed by source and by participant and was supplied without curation.

The immunoSEQ Assay, a bias-controlled multiplex PCR, was used to amplify TCRbeta CDR3 regions from genomic DNA. On the study's bioinformatics: Within the assay, amplification of reference gene primers was used to estimate how many nucleated cells each sample contained. To quantify the absolute abundance of each unique TCRbeta CDR3 rearrangement, sequence reads were collapsed and filtered. Productive Simpson clonality was computed per sample as the square root of Simpson's diversity index over productive rearrangements. TCRdb retrieved this table from immuneACCESS and kept in-frame rearrangements only. Not all clones are present; in checked studies, unresolved V genes account for under half, and no reason is known for the remainder. The V and J calls and the clone size are those of that table, but D and trimming were determined from the DNA. For this sample the table gives around 90,000 clones, of which about 81% were detected only once. About 13% of the sample is taken by the ten largest.

Taken from the germline V gene (reference sequence), the CDR1 and CDR2 loops are GTSNPN and SVGIG. Cut back by 2 bases and 5 bases, the V and J ends lie 10 bases apart. The CDR3, from cysteine to phenylalanine, totals 13 residues. This entry keeps only the CDR3 DNA: 39 bases, framed from base 1. Details on this clone: The clone's antigen remains unknown. The record has no base qualities; no much larger clone is one base away.

The collaborating institutions used their own protocols to collect whole blood in K2EDTA tubes. For TCRbeta analysis, collaborators shipped samples as frozen whole blood, isolated PBMCs, or DNA extracted from either of those sample types. The TCR comes from a human donor in a cohort sampled during active COVID-19. The sequencing sample was made of peripheral blood. The V and J segments used are TRBV30 and TRBJ1-5, with TRBD1 tentatively as D gene (6 bases match). The bases are TGTGCCTGGAGTTACAGGGAAGATCAGCCCCAGCATTTT. The resulting protein is CAWSYREDQPQHF. Full variable domain (CDR3 extended with the reference TRBV30 and TRBJ1-5 proteins): SQTIHQWPATLVQPVGSPLSLECTVEGTSNPNLYWYRQAAGRGLQLLFYSVGIGQISSEVPQNLSASRPQDRQFILSSKKLLLSDSGFYLCAWSYREDQPQHFGDGTRLSIL.